A single sample is the source of the 6 T cell receptor beta chains below, sequenced in a study of blood T cell repertoires in COVID-19. Clones were read by immunoSEQ multiplex PCR, and TCRdb kept only the in-frame ones, dropping some. The sample shows about 21,000 clones, 75% to 90% of them seen only once. Sample: peripheral blood. All receptors derive from a man aged 65 to 85 with active COVID-19.

The chain uses TRBV5-4 and TRBJ2-1; 7 positions match TRBD1. In germline, CDR1 is SGHNT, CDR2 YYREEE (reference sequence). This CDR3 spans 14 amino acids. V lost 0 bases to trimming and J lost 5 bases; unmatched junction nucleotides: 2. CDR3 in DNA: TGTGCCAGCAGCTTGGTCGGGACAGACAATGAGCAGTTCTTC. Translated: CASSLVGTDNEQFF.

This clone was seen more than once but under ten times. The genes are TRBV7-2 and TRBJ1-2, with D tentatively TRBD1 (5 bases). The CDR3 is 14 residues long. V lost 2 bases and J lost 4, with 11 bases in between. From germline, CDR1 is SGHTA and CDR2 FQGNSA. CDR3 bases: TGTGCCAGCAGCTTAAAAGTACAGGTCTATGGCTACACCTTC. It translates to CASSLKVQVYGYTF.

For this clone: Different DNA sequences within this sample yield the same CDR3. The chain carries TRBV30 and TRBJ1-6, with 10 nucleotides matching TRBD1. Germline lookup yields CDR1 GTSNPN and CDR2 SVGIG (reference sequence). This CDR3 region has 13 residues. The ends lost 5 bases at V and 8 bases at J; junction bases unmatched: 3. In DNA form, the CDR3 reads TGTGCCTGGTCTGGACAGGGGGATTCACCCCTCCACTTT. It yields the protein CAWSGQGDSPLHF.

CDR3 amino acids: CASSLGQGAVEQYF. Written as DNA, the CDR3 is TGTGCCAGCAGCTTAGGACAGGGGGCGGTTGAGCAGTACTTC. The chain is built from TRBV3-1 (or the pseudogene TRBV3-2) and TRBJ2-7; TRBD1 agrees at 11 bases. CDR1 and CDR2 (germline): LGHDT, YNNKEL (reference sequence). With 5 bases clipped from V and 7 bases from J, the junction kept 7 bases outside the gene matches. The CDR3 runs 14 residues.

This clone was seen only once. This chain links TRBV2 with TRBJ2-1; no clear D. Per germline, CDR1 SNHLY and CDR2 FYNNEI. V gave up 7 bases and J gave up 6 bases, with 13 bases separating them. The CDR3 loop spans 13 amino acids. The CDR3 nucleotides read TGTGCCAGCAATGCGGCTAGAGGCAATGAGCAGTTCTTC. It translates to CASNAARGNEQFF.

This clone was detected once. V gene TRBV4-2 combines with J gene TRBJ2-7; 8 bases are a match to TRBD2. Germline V gene sequence: CDR1 LGHNA, CDR2 YNFKEQ. With V trimmed by 1 base and J by 0 bases, 2 bases remained unmatched. CDR3 length: 15 amino acids. The CDR3 DNA follows: TGTGCCAGCAGCCAAGGAGCGGGGGTCTCCTACGAGCAGTACTTC. The encoded protein is CASSQGAGVSYEQYF.